This T cell receptor (beta chain) was sequenced for a study of blood T cells in healthy people across ages. For the second PCR, which ran for about 6 to 11 cycles, a sample-barcoded 5' primer and a J-beta primer mix were used. TCRdb itself ran the 5' RACE reads through MiXCR, one entry per CDR3 protein. The profile covers about 640,000 distinct CDR3 sequences, with roughly 31% appearing a single time and more than 15% taken by the ten largest. Germline assignment: CDR1 DFQATT and CDR2 SNEGSKA (reference sequence). The CDR3 extends over 11 amino acids. Isolation of PBMCs gave at least 7 million cells per sample.

Sequences were obtained from blood. This chain connects TRBV20-1 to TRBJ2-4, with D perhaps being TRBD1 or TRBD2 (5 bases each). The better agreement between TRBJ2-7 and the DNA end casts doubt on the J call. This TCR was sampled from an elderly woman in good health. The CDR3 region has the DNA TGCAGTGCTGGGGGTCGTTACGAGCAGTACTTC. Translated: CSAGGRYEQYF.